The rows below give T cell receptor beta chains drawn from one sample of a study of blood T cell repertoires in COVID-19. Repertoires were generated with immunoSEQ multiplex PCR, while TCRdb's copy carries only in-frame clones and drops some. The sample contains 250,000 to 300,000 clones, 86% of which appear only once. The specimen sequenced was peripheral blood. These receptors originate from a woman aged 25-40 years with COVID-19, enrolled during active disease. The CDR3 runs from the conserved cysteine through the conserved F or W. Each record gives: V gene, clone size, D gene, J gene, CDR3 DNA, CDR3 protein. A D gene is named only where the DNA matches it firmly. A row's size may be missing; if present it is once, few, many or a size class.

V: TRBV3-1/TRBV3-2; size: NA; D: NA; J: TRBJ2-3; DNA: TGTGCCAGCAGCCAAGACTTTCGGGGGACCACAGATACGCAGTATTTT; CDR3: CASSQDFRGTTDTQYF
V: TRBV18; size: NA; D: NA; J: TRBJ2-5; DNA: TGTGCCAGCTCACCTACCCAGGTGGGAGAGACCCAGTACTTC; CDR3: CASSPTQVGETQYF
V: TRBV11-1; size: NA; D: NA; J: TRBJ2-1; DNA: TGTGCCAGCAGCCATACAGGGAATGAGCAGTTCTTC; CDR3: CASSHTGNEQFF
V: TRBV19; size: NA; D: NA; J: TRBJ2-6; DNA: TGTGCCAGTCGCGAGGGGGCCAACGTCCTGACTTTC; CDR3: CASREGANVLTF
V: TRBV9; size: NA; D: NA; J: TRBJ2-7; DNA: TGTGCCAGCAGCGTAGGGAGGGGTGGGGCCTACGAGCAGTACTTC; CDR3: CASSVGRGGAYEQYF
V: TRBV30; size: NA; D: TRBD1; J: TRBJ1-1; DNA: TGTGCCTGGAACCCGACAGGGGGTCCTGGGGAAGCTTTCTTT; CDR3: CAWNPTGGPGEAFF
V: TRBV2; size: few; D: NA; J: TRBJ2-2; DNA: TGTGCCAGCAGGCAAAACAGGGATACCGGGGAGCTGTTTTTT; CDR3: CASRQNRDTGELFF
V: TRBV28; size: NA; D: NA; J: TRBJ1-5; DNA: TGTGCCAGCAGCCGGGCGCTGGGAGTTCAGCCCCAGCATTTT; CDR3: CASSRALGVQPQHF
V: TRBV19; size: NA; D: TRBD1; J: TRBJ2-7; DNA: TGTGCCAGTAGTAGGGACAGCGCATCCTACGAGCAGTACTTC; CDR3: CASSRDSASYEQYF
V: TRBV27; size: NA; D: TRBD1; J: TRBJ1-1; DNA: TGTGCCAGCAGTTTTGGGACAGCGTCGAACACTGAAGCTTTCTTT; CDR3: CASSFGTASNTEAFF
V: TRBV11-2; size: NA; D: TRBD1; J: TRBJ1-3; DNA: TGTGCCAGCAGCTTAGATTGGGACAGTTCATACTCTGGAAACACCATATATTTT; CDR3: CASSLDWDSSYSGNTIYF
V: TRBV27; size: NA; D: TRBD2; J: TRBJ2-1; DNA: TGTGCCAGCATCCCCGCCGGGAGGATTGGGCATGAGCAGTTCTTC; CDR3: CASIPAGRIGHEQFF
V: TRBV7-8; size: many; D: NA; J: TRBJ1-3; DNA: TGTGCCAGCAGCTCAAACAGGGTAGCTGGAAACACCATATATTTT; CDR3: CASSSNRVAGNTIYF
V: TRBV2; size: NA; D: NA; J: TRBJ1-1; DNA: TGTGCCAGCAGTTTGACAGTGAACACTGAAGCTTTCTTT; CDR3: CASSLTVNTEAFF
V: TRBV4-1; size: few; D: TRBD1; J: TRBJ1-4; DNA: TGCGCCAGCAGGGGACAGGGGGCAACTAATGAAAAACTGTTTTTT; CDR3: CASRGQGATNEKLFF
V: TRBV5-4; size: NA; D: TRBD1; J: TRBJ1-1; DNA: TGTGCCAGCAGCTTGAGGACAGGGGGGTCAGTGAACACTGAAGCTTTCTTT; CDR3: CASSLRTGGSVNTEAFF
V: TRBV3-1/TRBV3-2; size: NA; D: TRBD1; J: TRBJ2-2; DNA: TGTGCCAGCCTCAAGCGGGGACAGGGTCGCACCGGGGAGCTGTTTTTT; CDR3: CASLKRGQGRTGELFF
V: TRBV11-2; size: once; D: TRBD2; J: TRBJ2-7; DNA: TGTGCCAGCAGCTTAGTTTCGGCTAGCGGGGGTTACGAGCAGTACTTC; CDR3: CASSLVSASGGYEQYF
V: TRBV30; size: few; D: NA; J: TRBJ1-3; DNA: TGTGCCTGGAGTTACTCTGGAAACACCATATATTTT; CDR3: CAWSYSGNTIYF
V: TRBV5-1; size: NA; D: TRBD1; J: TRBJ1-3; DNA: TGCGCCAGCAGCTCCTCGACAGGGATAGGAAACACCATATATTTT; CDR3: CASSSSTGIGNTIYF
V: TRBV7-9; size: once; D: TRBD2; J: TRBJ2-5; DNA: TGTGCCAGCAGCTTAGGCATAGCGGGGGGGCCGCAGACCCAGTACTTC; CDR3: CASSLGIAGGPQTQYF
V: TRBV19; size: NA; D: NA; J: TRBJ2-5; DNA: TGTGCCAGTAGTCCAACTAGCATAGAGACCCAGTACTTC; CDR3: CASSPTSIETQYF
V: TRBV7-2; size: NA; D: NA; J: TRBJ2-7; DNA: TGTGCCAGCAGCTTAACAGGGCTTTTTGGGGACGAGCAGTACTTC; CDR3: CASSLTGLFGDEQYF
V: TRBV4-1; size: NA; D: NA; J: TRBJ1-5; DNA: TGCGCCAGCAGCCCGACTACATCGGGGTCCCAGCATTTT; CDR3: CASSPTTSGSQHF
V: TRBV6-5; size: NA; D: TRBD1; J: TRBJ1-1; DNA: TGTGCCAGCAGTTACTCTCCCCAGGGGGCCGACACTGAAGCTTTCTTT; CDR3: CASSYSPQGADTEAFF
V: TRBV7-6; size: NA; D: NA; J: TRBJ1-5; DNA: TGTGCCAGCAGCTTAGGCCCACAGGCCTATCAGCCCCAGCATTTT; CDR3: CASSLGPQAYQPQHF
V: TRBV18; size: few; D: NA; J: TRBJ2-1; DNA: TGTGCCAGCTCTTTCGCCGGGACACATTACAATGAGCAGTTCTTC; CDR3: CASSFAGTHYNEQFF
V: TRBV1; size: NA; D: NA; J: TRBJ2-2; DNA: TGCACCAGCAGCCGCTACTACACCGGGGAGCTGTTTTTT; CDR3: CTSSRYYTGELFF
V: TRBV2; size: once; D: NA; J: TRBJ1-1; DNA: TGTGCCAGCAGTGAAGGGGGAGGCACTGAAGCTTTCTTT; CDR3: CASSEGGGTEAFF
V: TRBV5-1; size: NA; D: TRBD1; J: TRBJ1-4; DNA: TGCGCCAGCAGCTTGGCAGGGACAGGGGCGAATGAAAAACTGTTTTTT; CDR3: CASSLAGTGANEKLFF
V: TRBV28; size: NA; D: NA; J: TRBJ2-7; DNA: TGTGCCAGCAGTTTCCCGCGGGACAGAGCTCCAACTTACTCCTACGAGCAGTACTTC; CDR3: CASSFPRDRAPTYSYEQYF
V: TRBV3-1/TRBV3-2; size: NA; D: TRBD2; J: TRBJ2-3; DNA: TGTGCCAGCAGCCAAGACGGTCCGGTGTTAGCGGGGGCCACAGATACGCAGTATTTT; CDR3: CASSQDGPVLAGATDTQYF
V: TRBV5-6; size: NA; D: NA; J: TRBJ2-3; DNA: TGTGCCGTAGGGCAGGGGCGTGCAGATACGCAGTATTTT; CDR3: CAVGQGRADTQYF
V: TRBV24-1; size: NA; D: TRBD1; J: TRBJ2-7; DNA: TGTGCCACCAGTGAAGGACAGGGCTACGAGCAGTACTTC; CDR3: CATSEGQGYEQYF
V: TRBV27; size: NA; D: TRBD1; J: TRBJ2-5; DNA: TGTGCCAGCAGTAAACAGGGGCAGGAGACCCAGTACTTC; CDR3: CASSKQGQETQYF
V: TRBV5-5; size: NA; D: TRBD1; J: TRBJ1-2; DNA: TGTGCCAGCAGCGAAACAGGGGGAACTAACTATGGCTACACCTTC; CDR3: CASSETGGTNYGYTF
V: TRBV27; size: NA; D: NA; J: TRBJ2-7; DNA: TGTGCCAGCAGTTTAGATGGCGGGGGCCTTGGGGAGCAGTACTTC; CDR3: CASSLDGGGLGEQYF
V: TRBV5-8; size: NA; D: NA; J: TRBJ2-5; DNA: TGTGCCAGCAGCTTGGCCGTAGCTGGGTACCAAGAGACCCAGTACTTC; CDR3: CASSLAVAGYQETQYF
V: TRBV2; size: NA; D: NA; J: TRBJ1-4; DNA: TGTGCCAGCAGTGTGGCCATGGTTGAAAAACTGTTTTTT; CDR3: CASSVAMVEKLFF
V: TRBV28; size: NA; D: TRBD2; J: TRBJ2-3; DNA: TGTGCCACCAGCGGGGGCACAGATACGCAGTATTTT; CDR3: CATSGGTDTQYF
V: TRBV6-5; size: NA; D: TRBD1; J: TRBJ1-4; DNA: TGTGCCAGCAGTTGGGGACAGGGCTCTAATGAAAAACTGTTTTTT; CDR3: CASSWGQGSNEKLFF
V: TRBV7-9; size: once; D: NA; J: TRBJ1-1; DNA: TGTGCCAGCCAACCCGAGTCGGGGTCGGCCACTGAAGCTTTCTTT; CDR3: CASQPESGSATEAFF
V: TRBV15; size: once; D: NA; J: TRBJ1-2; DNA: TGTGCCACCAGCAGAGATACAGGGTACTATGGCTACACCTTC; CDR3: CATSRDTGYYGYTF
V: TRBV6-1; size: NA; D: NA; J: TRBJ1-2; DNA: TGTGCCAGCAGTGAAAGGGACACCTATGGCTACACCTTC; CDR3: CASSERDTYGYTF
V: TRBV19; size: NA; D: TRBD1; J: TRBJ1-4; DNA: TGTGCCAGTAGTTGGAACAGGGGGCTTGGTGAAAAACTGTTTTTT; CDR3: CASSWNRGLGEKLFF
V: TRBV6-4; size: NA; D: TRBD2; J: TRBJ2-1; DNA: TGTGCCAGCAGCTCCCTACTAGCGGGGGGCCTTTATTCGCAGTTCTTC; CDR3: CASSSLLAGGLYSQFF
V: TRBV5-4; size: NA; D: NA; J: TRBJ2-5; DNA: TGTGCCAGCAGTAAGGACCGGGGGGAGACCCAGTACTTC; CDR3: CASSKDRGETQYF
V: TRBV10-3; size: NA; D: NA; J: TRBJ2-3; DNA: TGTGCCATCAGTGACGGCCCGGGTACGCAGTATTTT; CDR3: CAISDGPGTQYF
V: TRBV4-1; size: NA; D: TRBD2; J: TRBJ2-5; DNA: TGCGCCAGCAGCCAAGAAGGAGCTAGCGGGGGTGGGATAAAGACCCAGTACTTC; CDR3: CASSQEGASGGGIKTQYF